The 31 T cell receptor beta chains below were found in one sample sequenced in a study of shared clonotypes between healthy human individuals. In the naive CD8 group, cells lacked CD45RO and were positively selected for CCR7, so terminally differentiated effector memory CD45RA+ cells were left out. Only in-frame clones appear in the TCRdb table, and some are missing; sequencing was by immunoSEQ multiplex PCR. The sample has around 2,000,000 clones, about 95% seen once. The sequencing input was naive CD8+ T cells sorted from blood. These receptors all stem from a man aged 18 to 30 in good health.

The V gene is TRBV7-6, the J gene TRBJ2-5; TRBD2 aligns across 10 bases. Germline V gives CDR1 SGHVS, CDR2 FNYEAQ. This CDR3 spans 16 amino acids. J was trimmed by 2 bases and V by 2 bases; bases with no gene match: 5. CDR3 in amino acids: CASSLQRGGRQETQYF. Written as DNA, the CDR3 is TGTGCCAGCAGCTTACAGCGGGGGGGCCGGCAAGAGACCCAGTACTTC.

The V and J genes are TRBV19 and TRBJ1-5; D ambiguous. Germline CDR1 is LNHDA and CDR2 is SQIVND (reference sequence). V was shortened by 1 base and J by 7 bases, with 8 bases between the two germline ends. The CDR3 consists of 13 residues. CDR3 sequence: CASSIVGGQPQHF. The CDR3 nucleotides read TGTGCCAGTAGTATAGTGGGCGGGCAGCCCCAGCATTTT.

About this clone itself: In the same sample, other DNA sequences code for this CDR3. The rearrangement links TRBV11-2 to TRBJ2-7, with D unclear. This CDR3 is 14 amino acids long. The V gene lost 3 bases and the J gene lost 0 bases, with 9 bases spanning the gap. CDR1 is SGHAT and CDR2 is FQNNGV in the germline V gene. In nucleotides, the CDR3 is TGTGCCAGCAGCTTTGGCTCGAGCTCCTACGAGCAGTACTTC. It is translated as CASSFGSSSYEQYF.

CDR3 DNA sequence: TGCAGCGCAGACGGGGGGGCCACAGATACGCAGTATTTT. This translates into CSADGGATDTQYF. The chain uses TRBV29-1 and TRBJ2-3, with 8 bases fitting TRBD2. The germline V gene encodes CDR1 SQVTM and CDR2 ANQGSEA. The CDR3 is 13 residues long. The V and J ends lost 7 bases and 2 bases, in that order; junction bases with no gene match: 5.

The rearrangement links TRBV27 to TRBJ2-1, with 10 bases identical to TRBD2. Germline trimming cut 2 bases from V and 9 bases from J; bases unmatched to any gene: 4. Germline CDR1 MNHEY, CDR2 SMNVEV (reference sequence). The CDR3 consists of 14 residues. The CDR3 here is CASSLLAGVTEQFF. The CDR3 nucleotides read TGTGCCAGCAGTTTACTAGCGGGAGTGACTGAGCAGTTCTTC.

The rearrangement links TRBV2 to TRBJ1-4, with TRBD1 matching over 7 bases. The J segment lost 4 bases and the V segment lost 3 bases, leaving 8 bases of the junction unmatched. Germline V CDR1 and CDR2: SNHLY, FYNNEI. The CDR3 totals 16 residues. In DNA form, the CDR3 reads TGTGCCAGCAGTGATTGGGGACAGCTAAATAATGAAAAACTGTTTTTT. Amino acids: CASSDWGQLNNEKLFF. Together with reference TRBV2 and TRBJ1-4, the CDR3 gives the full variable domain: EPEVTQTPSHQVTQMGQEVILRCVPISNHLYFYWYRQILGQKVEFLVSFYNNEISEKSEIFDDQFSVERPDGSNFTLKIRSTKLEDSAMYFCASSDWGQLNNEKLFFGSGTQLSVL.

V gene TRBV5-1 combines with J gene TRBJ2-7, with TRBD2 matching over 7 bases. From germline, CDR1 is SGHRS and CDR2 YFSETQ. Losses at the gene ends were 4 bases for V and 1 base for J; bases not matched to a gene: 8. The length of the CDR3 is 15 residues. The CDR3 sequence is CASSQGLSSSYEQYF. CDR3 bases: TGCGCCAGCAGCCAGGGACTATCCTCTTCCTACGAGCAGTACTTC. Together with reference TRBV5-1 and TRBJ2-7, the CDR3 gives the full variable domain: KAGVTQTPRYLIKTRGQQVTLSCSPISGHRSVSWYQQTPGQGLQFLFEYFSETQRNKGNFPGRFSGRQFSNSRSEMNVSTLELGDSALYLCASSQGLSSSYEQYFGPGTRLTVT.

This chain uses TRBV7-2 with TRBJ1-4, with D unclear. This CDR3 is built from 14 residues. Per germline, CDR1 SGHTA and CDR2 FQGNSA. V lost 5 bases, J lost 13 bases, and 20 bases lay in between. CDR3 amino acids: CASSPEGSVDLLFF. CDR3 sequence (DNA): TGTGCCAGCAGCCCCGAAGGGTCCGTTGATTTACTGTTTTTT.

V and J are TRBV6-5 and TRBJ1-1, with D perhaps matching TRBD1 (5 bases). CDR1 MNHEY and CDR2 SVGAGI come from the germline V gene. This CDR3 contains 13 residues. Trimming cost V 6 bases and J 4 bases, with 12 bases left between them. The CDR3 loop is CASSTLGVTEAFF. CDR3 DNA: TGTGCCAGCAGCACTCTGGGGGTCACTGAAGCTTTCTTT.

The chain recombines TRBV28 with TRBJ2-7, with TRBD1 as a possible D gene (5 bases). V lost 10 bases and J 1 base, leaving 26 bases between the germline ends. Germline CDR1 reads MDHEN; CDR2 reads SYDVKM. This CDR3 spans 17 amino acids. The CDR3 DNA reads as TGTGCCACCGCTACACAGGAGTTCAGGATGCTGTCCTACGAGCAGTACTTC. This translates into CATATQEFRMLSYEQYF.

This clone was seen once. This rearrangement joins TRBV7-9 to TRBJ2-7, with D perhaps TRBD1 (5 bases). CDR1 is SEHNR, CDR2 FQNEAQ, per germline (reference sequence). The germline V and J ends were trimmed by 3 bases and 4 bases, with 10 bases remaining between them. The CDR3 is 13 amino acids. This CDR3 is CASSFDSEYEQYF. In DNA, the CDR3 is TGTGCCAGCAGCTTTGACAGCGAGTACGAGCAGTACTTC.

This chain connects TRBV21-1 to TRBJ2-7; the table's D call of TRBD1 was not tested on the DNA. TRBV21-1 is marked as a pseudogene. The CDR3 runs to 14 residues. The CDR3 protein is CASSSDRRLYEQYF. CDR3 nucleotide sequence: TGTGCCAGCAGCTCCGACAGGCGCCTCTACGAGCAGTACTTC.

The chain joins TRBV6-1 to TRBJ1-1; the D gene is possibly TRBD1 (5 bases). The ends were cut back, 10 bases at V and 5 bases at J, with 14 bases in the middle. Germline assignment: CDR1 MNHNS and CDR2 SASEGT. The CDR3 length is 12 residues. DNA for the CDR3: TGTGCCACCTCAGGGTTGGGGACTGAAGCTTTCTTT. Its protein is CATSGLGTEAFF.

The CDR3 DNA follows: TGTGCCAGCAGTGATCCTTGGGGGCTGGATACGCAGTATTTT. Its protein is CASSDPWGLDTQYF. The chain couples TRBV6-1 to TRBJ2-3; D is perhaps TRBD1 (6 bases). Germline assignment: CDR1 MNHNS and CDR2 SASEGT. V lost 3 bases and J lost 6, with 13 bases in between. The CDR3 is 14 amino acids.

A remark on this clone: This same CDR3 is encoded by further DNA sequences in the sample. This rearrangement joins TRBV30 to TRBJ1-1; D is uncertain. Germline V lookup: CDR1 GTSNPN, CDR2 SVGIG (reference sequence). V gave up 2 bases and J gave up 2 bases, with 3 bases separating them. The CDR3 contains 11 residues. DNA for the CDR3: TGTGCCTGGAGTTATAACACTGAAGCTTTCTTT. Encoded protein: CAWSYNTEAFF. Looking up the rest from reference TRBV30 and TRBJ1-1 gives the full variable domain: SQTIHQWPATLVQPVGSPLSLECTVEGTSNPNLYWYRQAAGRGLQLLFYSVGIGQISSEVPQNLSASRPQDRQFILSSKKLLLSDSGFYLCAWSYNTEAFFGQGTRLTVV.

Comments on this clone: Other DNA sequences in the same sample also yield this CDR3. The chain recombines TRBV6-6 with TRBJ1-5; unclear D gene. V lost 0 bases to trimming and J lost 3 bases, with 9 bases between them. This CDR3 contains 15 residues. Looked up from germline, CDR1 is MNHNY and CDR2 is SVGAGI (reference sequence). The CDR3 DNA reads as TGTGCCAGCAGTTACTCTGAAGGGTTCAATCAGCCCCAGCATTTT. It is translated as CASSYSEGFNQPQHF.

The CDR3 loop is CASSGVGDNKETQYF. Here the CDR3 DNA reads TGTGCCAGCAGTGGTGTGGGGGACAACAAAGAGACCCAGTACTTC. The chain carries TRBV2 and TRBJ2-5, with D tentatively TRBD1 (6 bases). Per germline, CDR1 SNHLY and CDR2 FYNNEI. CDR3 length: 15 residues. V was pared by 4 bases and J by 3 bases, with 15 bases between.

This clone has only one observation. Other DNA sequences in this sample translate to the same CDR3. The CDR3 sequence is CASSLDRSYEQYF. The CDR3 coding sequence is TGTGCCAGCAGTCTGGACAGATCCTACGAGCAGTACTTC. The chain recombines TRBV27 with TRBJ2-7, with TRBD1 as a possible D gene (6 bases). This CDR3 comprises 13 residues. V was clipped by 5 bases and J by 1 base, with 9 bases between them. Germline V gives CDR1 MNHEY, CDR2 SMNVEV (reference sequence).

This clone was recorded only once. The chain couples TRBV12-5 to TRBJ2-7; 7 bases fit TRBD2. The germline CDR1 and CDR2 sequences are LGHNT and FRNRAP. The CDR3 covers 14 residues. V lost 5 bases, J lost 7 bases, and 11 bases stayed unmatched. The CDR3 DNA reads as TGTGCTAGTGGTCACCCCCTAGCGGCCCGGGAGCAGTACTTC. Protein sequence: CASGHPLAAREQYF.

Details on this clone: At the DNA level, this CDR3 is encoded by other sequences in the same sample as well. The V gene is TRBV4-1, the J gene TRBJ2-7; 7 bases agree with TRBD1. From germline, CDR1 is MGHRA and CDR2 YSYEKL. This CDR3 region has 14 residues. V lost 1 base and J lost 4; bases outside the gene matches: 4. This chain's CDR3 is CASSQVGQSYEQYF. CDR3 sequence (DNA): TGCGCCAGCAGCCAAGTGGGACAGTCATACGAGCAGTACTTC.

This clone appeared a few times. V usage is TRBV30 and J usage is TRBJ1-1, with a weak D call TRBD1 (6 bases). Looked up from germline, CDR1 is GTSNPN and CDR2 is SVGIG (reference sequence). The V end was cut by 2 bases, the J end by 1 base, with 8 bases between. This CDR3 region has 13 residues. This chain's CDR3 is CAWSLDRNTEAFF. The CDR3 bases are TGTGCCTGGAGTCTGGACAGGAACACTGAAGCTTTCTTT.

About this clone itself: Other nucleotide sequences from this sample produce the same CDR3. CDR3 sequence reads: CASSLGQVNYGYTF. The CDR3 nucleotides are TGTGCCAGCAGCTTGGGACAGGTCAACTATGGCTACACCTTC. The chain couples TRBV5-4 to TRBJ1-2; TRBD1 might be the D (6 bases). Trimming pared 0 bases from V and 2 bases from J, leaving 8 bases between. CDR3 length: 14 amino acids. Germline V gene sequence: CDR1 SGHNT, CDR2 YYREEE (reference sequence).

This chain uses TRBV5-1 with TRBJ1-5; D is unresolved. The V gene lost 0 bases and the J gene lost 6 bases, with 7 bases spanning the gap. The CDR3 has 13 residues. Germline CDR1 reads SGHRS; CDR2 reads YFSETQ. CDR3 region: CASSLASGQPQHF. CDR3 coding DNA: TGCGCCAGCAGCTTGGCATCGGGTCAGCCCCAGCATTTT.

The chain links TRBV5-6 to TRBJ2-5, with D perhaps matching TRBD1 (5 bases). There are 16 residues in the CDR3. Deletions cut 1 base from V and 1 base from J, with 14 bases between. Germline assignment: CDR1 SGHDT and CDR2 YYEEEE. In DNA, the CDR3 is TGTGCCAGCAGCTTGTTTCTCGAAGGGGTCCAAGAGACCCAGTACTTC. It codes for CASSLFLEGVQETQYF.

This clone has only one observation. The same CDR3 arises from other DNA sequences in this sample as well. V is TRBV11-2 and J is TRBJ2-7; D gene ambiguous. The V gene lost 5 bases and the J gene lost 1 base, with 6 bases spanning the gap. The CDR3 consists of 12 residues. The germline CDR1 and CDR2 sequences are SGHAT and FQNNGV. The CDR3 is CASSPPSYEQYF. For the CDR3, the DNA is TGTGCCAGCAGCCCCCCGTCCTACGAGCAGTACTTC.

This clone has only one observation. The gene calls are TRBV27 and TRBJ2-3, with D perhaps given as TRBD1 or TRBD2 (5 bases each). The CDR3 consists of 16 residues. Trimming removed 5 bases at V and 4 bases at J, with 19 bases between. Germline lookup yields CDR1 MNHEY and CDR2 SMNVEV (reference sequence). CDR3 protein: CASSLTTPRGADTQYF. The CDR3 coding sequence is TGTGCCAGCAGTCTCACTACCCCGAGGGGAGCAGATACGCAGTATTTT.

With regard to this clone: The sample has other DNA sequences that encode this CDR3 too. The CDR3 bases are TGCGCCAGCAGCCCGGCGGGAGGCGAGCAGTACTTC. Its protein is CASSPAGGEQYF. The chain links TRBV4-1 to TRBJ2-7; 8 nucleotides align to TRBD2. The CDR3 is 12 amino acids. V was pared by 4 bases and J by 6 bases, with 2 bases of the junction left unmatched. Germline V gives CDR1 MGHRA, CDR2 YSYEKL.

The chain joins TRBV11-2 to TRBJ2-5; D is unresolved. The CDR3 totals 13 residues. Per germline, CDR1 SGHAT and CDR2 FQNNGV. V was trimmed by 7 bases and J by 0 bases, leaving 9 bases between them. Here the CDR3 reads CASKDGDQETQYF. CDR3 nucleotides: TGTGCCAGCAAAGACGGCGACCAAGAGACCCAGTACTTC.

As concerns this clone: This CDR3 is also generated by other DNA sequences in the sample. This chain uses TRBV14 with TRBJ1-1; no firm D call. V gave up 3 bases and J gave up 0 bases, with 5 bases separating them. The CDR3 spans 13 residues. Germline CDR1 SGHDN, CDR2 FVKESK. The CDR3 spells CASSQGMNTEAFF. The DNA for the CDR3 is TGTGCCAGCAGCCAGGGGATGAACACTGAAGCTTTCTTT.

The CDR3 protein is CASSVTGMIQPQHF. DNA of the CDR3: TGTGCCAGCAGTGTGACGGGGATGATACAGCCCCAGCATTTT. V gene TRBV28 combines with J gene TRBJ1-5; D is uncertain. V lost 5 bases, J lost 7 bases, and 15 bases lay in between. Germline loops: CDR1 MDHEN, CDR2 SYDVKM. The CDR3 length is 14 residues.

V is TRBV5-6 and J is TRBJ1-2; D call uncertain. This CDR3 is 15 amino acids long. The germline gives CDR1 SGHDT, CDR2 YYEEEE. The V and J ends lost 0 bases and 2 bases respectively, with 11 bases between them. The CDR3 here is CASSLGQLGNYGYTF. CDR3 coding DNA: TGTGCCAGCAGCTTGGGACAACTAGGGAACTATGGCTACACCTTC. Filled out from reference TRBV5-6 and TRBJ1-2, the complete variable domain reads DAGVTQSPTHLIKTRGQQVTLRCSPKSGHDTVSWYQQALGQGPQFIFQYYEEEERQRGNFPDRFSGHQFPNYSSELNVNALLLGDSALYLCASSLGQLGNYGYTFGSGTRLTVV.